This is a list of T cell receptor beta chains from one sample in a study of regulatory T cells in long-lasting Graves disease. TCRdb used MiXCR to reprocess the multiplex PCR reads, holding one entry per CDR3 protein. The repertoire includes 300,000 to 500,000 distinct CDR3 sequences, about a fifth of them detected once, and around 21% sits in the top ten. The sample in question was peripheral blood mononuclear cells (PBMCs), obtained when the disease was refractory, from a patient treated with antithyroid drugs. The receptors shown here come from a female donor with Graves disease. CDR3s include the opening cysteine and the closing phenylalanine or tryptophan. The D gene is left open where the match is weak. Only some rows state a clone size, as once, few, many or a class for expanded clones.

D gene,J gene,V gene,clone size,CDR3 protein,CDR3 DNA
.,TRBJ1-2,TRBV6-4,few,CASSDETSYGYTF,TGTGCCAGCAGTGACGAGACAAGCTATGGCTACACCTTC
.,TRBJ1-1,TRBV5-5,.,CASSPSPPGVPTEALF,TGTGCCAGCAGCCCCTCCCCCCCCGGGGTCCCCACTGAAGCTCTCTTT
.,TRBJ1-1,TRBV6-1,many,CASSDLGTLNTEAFF,TGTGCCAGCAGTGATCTCGGGACACTGAACACTGAAGCTTTCTTT
.,TRBJ2-6,TRBV19,few,CASSQRGGPGANVLTF,TGTGCCAGTAGTCAAAGGGGAGGACCTGGGGCCAACGTCCTGACTTTC
.,TRBJ1-1,TRBV5-1,few,CASSPRGERGTEAFF,TGCGCCAGCAGCCCAAGGGGGGAGAGGGGCACTGAAGCTTTCTTT
.,TRBJ2-1,TRBV2,.,CASSAGLGEQFF,TGTGCCAGCAGTGCGGGCCTTGGCGAGCAGTTCTTC
.,TRBJ2-7,TRBV5-5,few,CASSFGGGRSYEQYF,TGTGCCAGCAGCTTCGGAGGAGGGCGGTCCTACGAGCAGTACTTC
TRBD2,TRBJ2-7,TRBV20-1,.,CSASNVERGTYEQYF,TGCAGTGCTAGTAACGTGGAGCGGGGGACCTACGAGCAGTACTTC
.,TRBJ2-2,TRBV11-2,many,CASSQGSTGELFF,TGTGCCAGCAGCCAGGGCTCCACCGGGGAGCTGTTTTTT
TRBD1,TRBJ1-2,TRBV12-3/TRBV12-4,few,CASSLSPGGNGYTF,TGTGCCAGCAGCTTGTCCCCAGGGGGGAATGGCTACACCTTC
.,TRBJ2-5,TRBV12-3/TRBV12-4,many,CASSLALAGETQYF,TGTGCCAGCAGCTTAGCGCTTGCGGGAGAGACCCAGTACTTC
.,TRBJ2-2,TRBV24-1,many,CATSDLPETTNTGELFF,TGTGCCACCAGTGATTTGCCGGAGACAACGAACACCGGGGAGCTGTTTTTT
TRBD1,TRBJ2-4,TRBV12-3/TRBV12-4,many,CASSPWGGTGGNIQYF,TGTGCCAGCAGCCCGTGGGGGGGGACAGGGGGCAACATTCAGTACTTC
.,TRBJ1-5,TRBV27,many,CASSLSGYSNQPQHF,TGTGCCAGCAGTTTATCGGGGTATAGCAATCAGCCCCAGCATTTT
.,TRBJ2-3,TRBV4-1,.,CASSQRARTDTQYF,TGCGCCAGCAGCCAGAGGGCTCGCACAGATACGCAGTATTTT
.,TRBJ1-2,TRBV18,.,CASSPRGDGYTF,TGTGCCAGCTCACCACGAGGGGACGGCTACACCTTC
TRBD2,TRBJ2-1,TRBV10-3,.,CAISPSSGRTNEQFF,TGTGCCATCAGCCCGTCTAGCGGGAGGACCAATGAGCAGTTCTTC